These 21 T cell receptor beta chains share one sample of origin, sequenced in a study of response to subunit inactivated influenza vaccine. TCRdb reanalysed the RT-PCR reads using MiXCR and keeps one entry per CDR3 protein. Here the sample spans about 650,000 distinct CDR3 sequences, about 14% being singletons. Sequenced material: PBMCs from blood, taken less than 15 days before vaccination. These receptor sequences come from a middle-aged man who received an inactivated influenza vaccine.

This clonotype was seen many times. This chain connects TRBV5-6 to TRBJ2-1, with D perhaps TRBD1 (6 bases). CDR3 size: 15 residues. Germline lookup yields CDR1 SGHDT and CDR2 YYEEEE. The V end lost 1 base, the J end lost 9 bases, and 17 bases lay between the germline ends. In DNA, the CDR3 is TGTGCCAGCAGCTTGCTCTACAGGGATGGGGCTGAGCAGTTCTTC. It translates to CASSLLYRDGAEQFF.

This chain uses TRBV11-2 with TRBJ2-2; 12 nucleotides match TRBD2. The CDR3 is 17 amino acids. With 5 bases clipped from V and 6 bases from J, the junction kept 10 bases outside the gene matches. Per the germline V gene, CDR1 is SGHAT and CDR2 is FQNNGV. CDR3 residues: CASSPLAGGGLAGELFF. The CDR3 DNA reads as TGTGCCAGCAGCCCTCTAGCGGGAGGGGGTTTGGCCGGGGAGCTGTTTTTT.

This clonotype was recorded at least ten times. The rearrangement joins TRBV20-1 to TRBJ1-2; D gene ambiguous. CDR1 and CDR2 from the germline V gene are DFQATT and SNEGSKA (reference sequence). The CDR3 spans 13 residues. The ends were cut back, 1 base at V and 4 bases at J, with 10 bases in the middle. The CDR3 is CSARAQAGYGYTF. The DNA of the CDR3 is TGCAGTGCTAGAGCTCAGGCGGGCTATGGCTACACCTTC.

This clonotype was seen only a few times. This chain joins TRBV25-1 and TRBJ2-3, with TRBD2 identical over 8 bases. This CDR3 contains 14 residues. The germline gives CDR1 MGHDK, CDR2 SYGVNS. The V segment lost 3 bases and the J segment 5 bases; nucleotides outside the gene matches: 4. The CDR3 DNA sequence: TGTGCCAGCAGTGATCCAGCGGGGGAAGATACGCAGTATTTT. This sequence encodes CASSDPAGEDTQYF.

This clonotype was detected only a few times. V gene TRBV28 combines with J gene TRBJ2-4; possible D gene TRBD1, 6 bases. CDR3 length: 12 amino acids. Germline CDR1 reads MDHEN; CDR2 reads SYDVKM. Trimming took 9 bases from V and 6 from J, leaving 12 bases between them. The CDR3 DNA is TGTGCCAGTTTTACAGGGTTAAACATTCAGTACTTC. This translates into CASFTGLNIQYF.

This chain links TRBV7-7 with TRBJ2-3, with 7 bases lining up with TRBD1. The CDR3 totals 15 residues. Per germline, CDR1 SSHAT and CDR2 FNYEAQ (reference sequence). Trimming removed 5 bases from V and 3 bases from J; junction bases left unmatched: 8. The CDR3 here is CASSVGTERTDTQYF. CDR3 DNA sequence: TGTGCCAGCAGCGTCGGGACAGAGCGAACAGATACGCAGTATTTT.

This clonotype was picked up many times. The chain carries TRBV10-1 and TRBJ2-7; D perhaps matches TRBD1 (6 bases). Trimming pared 0 bases from V and 4 bases from J, leaving 13 bases between. The CDR3 is 15 residues long. Per the germline V gene, CDR1 is WNHNN and CDR2 is SYGVQD (reference sequence). The CDR3 spells CASSESATGKYEQYF. For the CDR3, the DNA is TGCGCCAGCAGTGAGTCGGCGACAGGCAAATACGAGCAGTACTTC.

In this sample, this clonotype turned up a few times. The rearrangement links TRBV24-1 to TRBJ2-2, with a tentative D call TRBD1 (6 bases). V lost 9 bases and J 6 bases, leaving 13 bases between the germline ends. The CDR3 consists of 13 residues. The V gene's germline CDR1 is KGHDR and CDR2 SFDVKD. The CDR3 sequence: CATAYRASGELFF. CDR3 nucleotides: TGTGCCACCGCTTACAGGGCCTCCGGGGAGCTGTTTTTT.

DNA of the CDR3: TGTGCCAGTAGTATCTCAGGGACTAGCGTCTCCTACGAGCAGTACTTC. Its translation is CASSISGTSVSYEQYF. This chain joins TRBV19 and TRBJ2-7; 10 nucleotides align to TRBD2. Germline assignment: CDR1 LNHDA and CDR2 SQIVND (reference sequence). Losses at the gene ends were 3 bases for V and 0 bases for J; bases not matched to a gene: 5. The CDR3 has 16 amino acids. Filled out from reference TRBV19 and TRBJ2-7, the complete variable domain reads DGGITQSPKYLFRKEGQNVTLSCEQNLNHDAMYWYRQDPGQGLRLIYYSQIVNDFQKGDIAEGYSVSREKKESFPLTVTSAQKNPTAFYLCASSISGTSVSYEQYFGPGTRLTVT.

The J gene is TRBJ2-1, the V gene TRBV10-2, with D possibly called TRBD1 or TRBD2 (5 bases each). V dropped 3 bases and J dropped 6 bases, with 15 bases sitting between them. The germline V gene encodes CDR1 WSHSY and CDR2 SAAADI. This CDR3 has 15 residues. CDR3 sequence: CASSEFNGASNEQFF. The DNA of the CDR3 is TGCGCCAGCAGTGAATTTAACGGGGCGTCCAATGAGCAGTTCTTC.

This clonotype was counted at least ten times. The J gene is TRBJ2-2, the V gene TRBV6-2 or TRBV6-3, with D maybe TRBD1 (5 bases). CDR3 length equals 13 residues. CDR1 and CDR2 (germline): MNHEY, SVGEGT. V was trimmed by 1 base and J by 6 bases, leaving 6 bases between them. CDR3 nucleotides: TGTGCCAGCAGTTACTTAGGGGCCGGGGAGCTGTTTTTT. This gives the protein CASSYLGAGELFF.

This clonotype was observed at least ten times. The V and J genes are TRBV5-1 and TRBJ2-7; 15 bases align to TRBD2. Per germline, CDR1 SGHRS and CDR2 YFSETQ. This CDR3 has 20 residues. V trimming: 1 base; J trimming: 2 bases; junction bases outside the gene matches: 13. The CDR3 DNA sequence: TGCGCCAGCAGCTTGAGAGGCCGGACTAGCGGGAGGGCCGTGACCTACGAGCAGTACTTC. Its translation: CASSLRGRTSGRAVTYEQYF.

The table lists this clonotype with many counts. This chain uses TRBV20-1 with TRBJ2-2, with TRBD1 identical over 8 bases. The CDR3 is 15 residues long. Per germline, CDR1 DFQATT and CDR2 SNEGSKA (reference sequence). The ends lost 5 bases at V and 2 bases at J; junction bases unmatched: 7. Here the CDR3 reads CSAARQGLNTGELFF. CDR3 nucleotides: TGCAGTGCTGCCCGACAGGGGCTAAACACCGGGGAGCTGTTTTTT.

This clonotype was observed a few times. The rearrangement links TRBV12-3 or TRBV12-4 to TRBJ2-2; no firm D call. The CDR3 spans 12 residues. V was pared by 6 bases and J by 6 bases, with 8 bases between. The CDR3 region has the DNA TGTGCCAGCAGGTCCCTCGCCGGGGAGCTGTTTTTT. Protein: CASRSLAGELFF.

This clonotype showed up just a few times. V is TRBV18 and J is TRBJ2-7; no firm D call. The CDR3 is made up of 12 amino acids. Per the germline V gene, CDR1 is KGHSH and CDR2 is LQKENI. Trimming took off 5 bases at V and 5 bases at J, with 10 bases between the two ends. This CDR3 is CASSAQANEQYF. The CDR3 coding sequence is TGTGCCAGCTCAGCCCAAGCTAACGAGCAGTACTTC.

The table lists this clonotype with many counts. J is TRBJ1-2 and V is TRBV12-3 or TRBV12-4; 9 nucleotides agree with TRBD1. V was clipped by 6 bases and J by 4 bases; unmatched bases: 6. The CDR3 loop spans 14 amino acids. This chain's CDR3 is CASRGTGISYGYTF. The CDR3 DNA reads as TGTGCCAGCAGGGGGACAGGGATAAGCTATGGCTACACCTTC.

This clonotype was detected many times. The chain uses TRBV12-3 or TRBV12-4 and TRBJ2-5; 12 bases agree with TRBD1. The CDR3 has 15 residues. The junction had 7 bases not matched to a gene; V was cut back by 5 bases and J by 6 bases. CDR3 in amino acids: CASSRDRGPGKTQYF. Written as DNA, the CDR3 is TGTGCCAGCAGTCGGGACAGGGGGCCGGGGAAGACCCAGTACTTC.

This clonotype was detected only a few times. The V and J genes are TRBV12-3 or TRBV12-4 and TRBJ1-1; 7 bases match TRBD1. The V segment lost 6 bases and the J segment 5 bases; nucleotides outside the gene matches: 9. This CDR3 comprises 14 residues. For the CDR3, the DNA is TGTGCCAGCAGCAAGACCGGGACAGATACTGAAGCTTTCTTT. Amino acid sequence: CASSKTGTDTEAFF.

By share of the sample, this clonotype is medium-sized. CDR3 protein: CASSNRDRGLGAFF. The CDR3, as DNA: TGCGCCAGCAGCAACCGGGACAGGGGACTGGGGGCTTTCTTT. The chain recombines TRBV5-1 with TRBJ1-1; 10 bases map to TRBD1. J lost 11 bases, V lost 4 bases, and 11 bases had no gene match. The CDR3 spans 14 residues. Germline V gene lookup returns CDR1 SGHRS and CDR2 YFSETQ.

As for this clonotype: One end of the junction fails to match germline, which may point to a read error. The V gene is TRBV5-1, the J gene TRBJ2-1, with D possibly TRBD2 on 6 matching bases. Germline V gene lookup returns CDR1 SGHRS and CDR2 YFSETQ. This CDR3 is 14 amino acids long. Here the CDR3 reads CASSSQGRGEVSVF. The CDR3 DNA reads as TGCGCCAGCAGCTCCCAGGGACGTGGGGAGGTCTCTGTCTTC.

This clonotype has a handful of counts. The V gene is TRBV27, the J gene TRBJ1-1; 8 bases map to TRBD1. The germline CDR1 and CDR2 sequences are MNHEY and SMNVEV (reference sequence). The V segment lost 4 bases and the J segment 5 bases; nucleotides outside the gene matches: 6. The CDR3 extends over 14 amino acids. CDR3 region: CASSSQGDATEAFF. As DNA, the CDR3 is TGTGCCAGCAGTTCACAGGGGGATGCTACTGAAGCTTTCTTT.